A single sample is the source of the 2 T cell receptor beta chains below, sequenced in a study of CD8+ T cells in alopecia areata. RNA was isolated and reverse transcribed to cDNA, the sequencing template. This table comes from immunoSEQ multiplex PCR, and its TCRdb copy is limited to in-frame clones, with some not included. In the table there are fewer than 150,000 clones, roughly four fifths of which are singletons. Treatment defined: oral pan-JAK inhibitor, 5-10 mg twice daily. Sequences were derived from CD8+ T cells sorted from blood, sampled at week 4, from a patient treated with tofacitinib. The receptor source for this set is a human donor with alopecia areata.

The gene calls are TRBV29-1 and TRBJ2-1, with D tentatively TRBD1 (6 bases). This CDR3 region has 15 residues. Germline-derived CDR1 and CDR2 are SQVTM and ANQGSEA. V was cut by 5 bases and J by 8 bases, with 22 bases left in between. The DNA of the CDR3 is TGCAGCGTTCCGGATCAGGGGTCACAGGGACATGAGCAGTTCTTC. Amino acids: CSVPDQGSQGHEQFF.

This clone was recorded only once. The gene calls are TRBV5-4 and TRBJ2-7; TRBD1 might be the D (6 bases). V was trimmed by 2 bases and J by 3 bases, leaving 9 bases between them. The CDR3 is 13 amino acids. Germline CDR1 reads SGHNT; CDR2 reads YYREEE (reference sequence). The CDR3 nucleotides read TGTGCCAGCAGCTTTGACAGGAGCTACGAGCAGTACTTC. Translation gives CASSFDRSYEQYF.